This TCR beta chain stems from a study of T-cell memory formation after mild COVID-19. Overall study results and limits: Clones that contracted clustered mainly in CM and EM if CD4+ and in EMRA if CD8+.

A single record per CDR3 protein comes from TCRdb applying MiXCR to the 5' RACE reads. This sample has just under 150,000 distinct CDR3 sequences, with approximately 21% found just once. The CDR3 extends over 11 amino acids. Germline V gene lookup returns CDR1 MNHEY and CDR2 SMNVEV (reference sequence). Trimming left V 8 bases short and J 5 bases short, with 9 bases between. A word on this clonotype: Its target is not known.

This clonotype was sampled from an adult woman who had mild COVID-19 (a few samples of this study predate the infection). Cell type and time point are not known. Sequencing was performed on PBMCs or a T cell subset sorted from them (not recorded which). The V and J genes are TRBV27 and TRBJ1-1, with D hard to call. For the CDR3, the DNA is TGTGCCAGCGTTCTTAGGACTGAAGCTTTCTTT. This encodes CASVLRTEAFF.